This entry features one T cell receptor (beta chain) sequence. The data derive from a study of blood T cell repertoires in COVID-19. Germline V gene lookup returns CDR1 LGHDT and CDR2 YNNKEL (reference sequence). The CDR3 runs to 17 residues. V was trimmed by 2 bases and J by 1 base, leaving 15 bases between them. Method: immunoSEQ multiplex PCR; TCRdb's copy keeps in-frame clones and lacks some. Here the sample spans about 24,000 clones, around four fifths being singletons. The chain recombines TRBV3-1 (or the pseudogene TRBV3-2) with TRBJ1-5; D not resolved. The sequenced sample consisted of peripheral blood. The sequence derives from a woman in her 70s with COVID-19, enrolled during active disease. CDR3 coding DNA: TGTGCCAGCAGCCAATACTTACCGACACAAAGCAATCAGCCCCAGCATTTT. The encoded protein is CASSQYLPTQSNQPQHF.